The 25 T cell receptor beta chains below come from one sample, sequenced in a study of T-cell memory formation after mild COVID-19. TCRdb independently ran MiXCR on the 5' RACE reads; one entry per CDR3 protein. Of under 350,000 distinct CDR3 sequences in the sample, around 16% were seen once. Specimen: PBMCs or a T cell subset sorted from them (not recorded which). These receptors originate from a young man who had mild COVID-19 (a few samples of this study predate the infection). Cell type and time point are not known.

To note about this clonotype: This is likely a read error, given that the CDR3 carries no conserved phenylalanine or tryptophan at its end. Because the CDR3's place on the DNA is in doubt, the DNA is left out and the CDR3 is given as listed by TCRdb. The V gene is TRBV6-6, the J gene TRBJ2-7; the table's D call, TRBD2, was not checked against the DNA. Germline CDR1 reads MNHNY; CDR2 reads SVGAGI (reference sequence). The CDR3 is 12 residues long, ends included. The CDR3 is CASSTPMTVPQL.

The chain has TRBV6-1 and TRBJ2-2; possible D gene TRBD2, 6 bases. Germline loops: CDR1 MNHNS, CDR2 SASEGT. The CDR3 length is 13 residues. V lost 11 bases to trimming and J lost 4 bases, with 14 bases between them. In DNA form, the CDR3 reads TGTGCCGGGGGACTTGGGGGCACCGGGGAGCTGTTTTTT. Translating it yields CAGGLGGTGELFF.

A few counts support this clonotype. The rearrangement uses TRBV5-1 and TRBJ2-7; D possibly corresponds to TRBD1 (6 bases). CDR3 size: 13 residues. Germline CDR1 SGHRS, CDR2 YFSETQ. Trimming removed 1 base from V and 10 bases from J, with 15 bases in between. CDR3 loop: CASSLTGYGEQYF. In DNA form, the CDR3 reads TGCGCCAGCAGCTTGACAGGGTATGGGGAACAGTACTTC. Drawing the rest from reference TRBV5-1 and TRBJ2-7, the complete variable domain is KAGVTQTPRYLIKTRGQQVTLSCSPISGHRSVSWYQQTPGQGLQFLFEYFSETQRNKGNFPGRFSGRQFSNSRSEMNVSTLELGDSALYLCASSLTGYGEQYFGPGTRLTVT.

The V call is TRBV28, the J call TRBJ2-1; D possibly corresponds to TRBD2 (6 bases). V lost 4 bases to trimming and J lost 7 bases, with 11 bases between them. The germline CDR1 and CDR2 sequences are MDHEN and SYDVKM. This CDR3 has 13 amino acids. CDR3 in DNA: TGTGCCAGCAGTTCGGGACTCTTAAATGAGCAGTTCTTC. It specifies CASSSGLLNEQFF.

The gene calls are TRBV7-6 and TRBJ2-7; no reliable D call. Trimming pared 7 bases from V and 2 bases from J, leaving 12 bases between. The germline V gene has CDR1 SGHVS and CDR2 FNYEAQ. The CDR3 length is 13 residues. CDR3 DNA sequence: TGTGCCAGCACCCCGGGCTTACCCTACGAGCAGTACTTC. It encodes CASTPGLPYEQYF.

This clonotype was observed a few times. This chain links TRBV6-2 or TRBV6-3 with TRBJ2-2; 7 positions match TRBD2. V gave up 8 bases and J gave up 0 bases; unmatched junction bases: 9. The CDR3 consists of 16 residues. The germline V gene has CDR1 MNHEY and CDR2 SVGEGT. DNA of the CDR3: TGTGCCAGCGGACTTCCAGCGGGGACGAACACCGGGGAGCTGTTTTTT. Translated, it gives CASGLPAGTNTGELFF.

The V and J genes are TRBV4-3 and TRBJ2-4; weak D call: TRBD1 (5 bases). The CDR3 is 15 residues long. V was pared by 2 bases and J by 9 bases, with 17 bases between. The V gene's germline CDR1 is LGHNA and CDR2 YSLEER. The DNA of the CDR3 is TGCGCCAGCAGCCAATCAGCCGTTCAGGGTGGCATTCAGTACTTC. Protein: CASSQSAVQGGIQYF.

This clonotype was counted a few times. This chain joins TRBV4-3 and TRBJ2-1, with TRBD2 as a possible D gene (7 bases). V was cut by 3 bases and J by 0 bases, with 15 bases left in between. Germline loops: CDR1 LGHNA, CDR2 YSLEER. The CDR3 totals 17 residues. CDR3 residues: CASSQGGGPSSYNEQFF. CDR3 DNA sequence: TGCGCCAGCAGCCAGGGAGGGGGTCCTAGCTCCTACAATGAGCAGTTCTTC.

This clonotype appeared a few times. This chain uses TRBV5-1 with TRBJ2-1; maybe TRBD1 (6 bases). The CDR3 is made up of 14 amino acids. Germline-derived CDR1 and CDR2 are SGHRS and YFSETQ. Trimming took off 6 bases at V and 4 bases at J, with 14 bases between the two ends. The CDR3 region is CASTPGVRYNEQFF. As DNA, the CDR3 is TGCGCCAGCACCCCAGGGGTCCGATACAATGAGCAGTTCTTC.

CDR3 DNA sequence: TGTGCCAGCTCGCGCGAAGGACAGAGCTACGAGCAGTACGTC. Translation gives CASSREGQSYEQYV. The V call is TRBV18, the J call TRBJ2-7; maybe TRBD1 (6 bases). Between the trimmed V and J ends, which lost 6 bases and 3 bases, there was a span of 15 bases. The CDR3 sequence is 14 residues long. Per the germline V gene, CDR1 is KGHSH and CDR2 is LQKENI.

This clonotype was seen ten or more times. The genes are TRBV12-3 or TRBV12-4 and TRBJ1-1, with D possibly matching TRBD1 (6 bases). V was clipped by 7 bases and J by 6 bases, with 18 bases between them. CDR3 length: 14 amino acids. The CDR3 spells CASTYAGVTPEAFF. The CDR3 DNA follows: TGTGCCAGCACCTACGCAGGGGTCACCCCTGAAGCTTTCTTT.

J is TRBJ1-1 and V is TRBV7-9; weak D call: TRBD1 (6 bases). The CDR3 sequence is 14 residues long. Germline V lookup: CDR1 SEHNR, CDR2 FQNEAQ (reference sequence). Trimming cost V 5 bases and J 5 bases, with 15 bases left between them. The CDR3 region is CASSHPQGRTEAFF. Here the CDR3 DNA reads TGTGCCAGCAGCCACCCCCAGGGGAGGACTGAAGCTTTCTTT.

J is TRBJ1-5 and V is TRBV2; 8 bases match TRBD1. With V trimmed by 6 bases and J by 4 bases, 8 bases remained unmatched. The CDR3 totals 15 residues. Germline CDR1 is SNHLY and CDR2 is FYNNEI. In nucleotides, the CDR3 is TGTGCCAGCAGCCCGGACAGGGTGGCAAATCAGCCCCAGCATTTT. This codes for CASSPDRVANQPQHF.

This clonotype occurred many times. V is TRBV24-1 and J is TRBJ2-3; D might be TRBD1 or TRBD2, each matching 5 bases. The CDR3 runs 15 residues. V lost 4 bases and J lost 6, with 16 bases in between. Germline CDR1 is KGHDR and CDR2 is SFDVKD. CDR3 DNA: TGTGCCACCAGTGAAGCCGGGACGGAAGGCGATACGCAGTATTTT. It encodes CATSEAGTEGDTQYF.

This clonotype has a handful of counts. This sequence joins TRBV7-2 and TRBJ1-4; maybe TRBD1 (5 bases). This CDR3 comprises 14 residues. V was pared by 6 bases and J by 3 bases, with 11 bases between. Per the germline V gene, CDR1 is SGHTA and CDR2 is FQGNSA. The CDR3 DNA sequence: TGTGCCAGCAGAATGGGGGTGTCTAATGAAAAACTGTTTTTT. Encoded protein: CASRMGVSNEKLFF.

This clonotype has just a few counts. The V call is TRBV6-5, the J call TRBJ1-1, with TRBD1 identical over 7 bases. The CDR3 is 15 amino acids. CDR1 and CDR2 (germline): MNHEY, SVGAGI. The V gene end was trimmed by 4 bases and the J gene end by 0 bases; junction bases not matched to a gene: 5. The CDR3 DNA follows: TGTGCCAGCAGTTCAACGACAGGGATGAACACTGAAGCTTTCTTT. Protein product: CASSSTTGMNTEAFF.

CDR3: CATSRDASADEQFF. Written as DNA, the CDR3 is TGTGCCACCAGCAGAGATGCTAGCGCCGATGAGCAGTTCTTC. The genes are TRBV15 and TRBJ2-1; possibly TRBD2 for D (6 bases). V lost 0 bases to trimming and J lost 8 bases, with 11 bases between them. CDR1 is LNHNV and CDR2 is YYDKDF in the germline V gene (reference sequence). This CDR3 contains 14 residues. Looking up the rest from reference TRBV15 and TRBJ2-1 gives the full variable domain: DAMVIQNPRYQVTQFGKPVTLSCSQTLNHNVMYWYQQKSSQAPKLLFHYYDKDFNNEADTPDNFQSRRPNTSFCFLDIRSPGLGDTAMYLCATSRDASADEQFFGPGTRLTVL.

The V gene is TRBV6-5, the J gene TRBJ1-1; D call uncertain. CDR3 length: 14 residues. The germline gives CDR1 MNHEY, CDR2 SVGAGI. V lost 3 bases, J lost 4 bases, and 12 bases lay in between. CDR3 loop: CASSYWGESTEAFF. The CDR3 DNA reads TGTGCCAGCAGTTATTGGGGAGAGAGCACTGAAGCTTTCTTT.

This clonotype has a handful of counts. The chain recombines TRBV7-2 with TRBJ2-7; D is perhaps TRBD2 (7 bases). The germline V and J ends were trimmed by 6 bases and 3 bases, with 18 bases remaining between them. Germline V lookup: CDR1 SGHTA, CDR2 FQGNSA. The CDR3 runs 15 residues. The CDR3 sequence is CASSPIGEGGYEQYF. As DNA, the CDR3 is TGTGCCAGCAGTCCCATCGGGGAGGGGGGCTACGAGCAGTACTTC.

This clonotype was found a few times. CDR3 loop: CASSSQGPPMNTEAFF. The CDR3 DNA reads TGTGCCAGCAGTTCACAGGGACCGCCTATGAACACTGAAGCTTTCTTT. The rearrangement links TRBV12-3 or TRBV12-4 to TRBJ1-1; possible D gene TRBD1, 6 bases. Trimming shortened V by 4 bases and J by 0 bases, and 15 bases separated the two germline ends. This CDR3 region has 16 residues.

This clonotype came up a few times. The chain recombines TRBV11-2 with TRBJ2-5; the match to TRBD2 covers 8 bases. The CDR3 is made up of 15 amino acids. The germline V gene encodes CDR1 SGHAT and CDR2 FQNNGV. With 3 bases clipped from V and 4 bases from J, the junction kept 7 bases outside the gene matches. DNA for the CDR3: TGTGCCAGCAGCTTTACAGCGGGGGTGGGAGAGACCCAGTACTTC. The encoded protein is CASSFTAGVGETQYF.

J is TRBJ1-1 and V is TRBV5-1, with unresolved D. CDR3 length: 12 residues. Germline assignment: CDR1 SGHRS and CDR2 YFSETQ. V lost 0 bases to trimming and J lost 10 bases, with 10 bases between them. The chain's CDR3 is CASSLEGVGAFF. In DNA, the CDR3 is TGCGCCAGCAGCTTGGAGGGTGTCGGAGCTTTCTTT.

The table lists this clonotype with many counts. This rearrangement joins TRBV12-3 or TRBV12-4 to TRBJ2-2; D unresolved. V shed 3 bases and J shed 4 bases, with 12 bases lying between them. The CDR3 totals 15 residues. The CDR3 DNA reads as TGTGCCAGCAGTTTTGGACGTACGGGCACCGGGGAGCTGTTTTTT. Translated: CASSFGRTGTGELFF.

This clonotype was observed a handful of times. Written as DNA, the CDR3 is TGTGCCAGCAGCCCCCTGTTAGCCCCGGCGGTTTCGGGTACGCAGTATTTT. Amino acids: CASSPLLAPAVSGTQYF. The chain employs TRBV6-1 and TRBJ2-3, with unresolved D. V was trimmed by 6 bases and J by 8 bases, leaving 27 bases between them. Germline lookup yields CDR1 MNHNS and CDR2 SASEGT. This CDR3 contains 17 residues.

This clonotype appeared a few times. CDR3 amino acids: CASSQERSGGRYEQFF. CDR3 nucleotides: TGCGCCAGCAGCCAAGAACGTAGCGGGGGGCGGTATGAGCAGTTCTTC. The chain is built from TRBV4-1 and TRBJ2-1; TRBD2 aligns across 10 bases. Per germline, CDR1 MGHRA and CDR2 YSYEKL. The CDR3 is 16 amino acids. V shed 0 bases, J shed 8 bases, and the junction held 7 bases outside the gene matches.